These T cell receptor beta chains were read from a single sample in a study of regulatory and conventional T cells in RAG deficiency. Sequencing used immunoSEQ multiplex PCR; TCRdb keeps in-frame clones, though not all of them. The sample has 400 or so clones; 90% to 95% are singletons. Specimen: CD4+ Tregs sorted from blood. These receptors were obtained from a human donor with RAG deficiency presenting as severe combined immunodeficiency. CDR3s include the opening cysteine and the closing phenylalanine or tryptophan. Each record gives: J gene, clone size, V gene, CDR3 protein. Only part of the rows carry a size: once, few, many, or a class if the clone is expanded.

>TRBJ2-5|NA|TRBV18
CASSPRDKETQYF
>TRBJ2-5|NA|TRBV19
CASNNREETQYF
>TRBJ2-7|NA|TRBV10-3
CAISGQGAYEQYF
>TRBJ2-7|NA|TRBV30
CAWSVARLGEQYF
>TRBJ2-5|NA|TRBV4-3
CASSQDSQETQYF
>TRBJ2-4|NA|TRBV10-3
CAISGGTGGKNIQYF
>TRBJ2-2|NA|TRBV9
CASSVGSVWNTGELFF
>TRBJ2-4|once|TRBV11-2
CASSLSNRATKNIQYF
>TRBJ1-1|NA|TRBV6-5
CASTDSIMNTEAFF
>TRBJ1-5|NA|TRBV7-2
CASSVGRFAPQHF
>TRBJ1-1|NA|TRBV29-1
CSVERGANTEAFF
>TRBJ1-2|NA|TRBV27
CASTPIPRTAYGYTF
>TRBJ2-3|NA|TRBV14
CASSQGPGLITDTQYF
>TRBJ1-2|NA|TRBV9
CASSVEDLPYGYTF
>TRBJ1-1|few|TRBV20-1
CSAGGGTEAFF
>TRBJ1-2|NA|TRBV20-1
CSVQGLYGYTF
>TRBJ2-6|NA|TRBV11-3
CASSVSDARQSRANVLTF
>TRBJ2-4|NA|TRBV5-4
CASSLGAKNIQYF
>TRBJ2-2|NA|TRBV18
CASSAQGYTGELFF
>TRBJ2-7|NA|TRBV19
CASSPQYRGGGLGRYEQYF
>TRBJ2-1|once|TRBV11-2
CASSLAPSSGNEQFF
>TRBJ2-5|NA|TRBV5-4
CASSLDRGQETQYF
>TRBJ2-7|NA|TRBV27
CASSFTSVSYEQYF
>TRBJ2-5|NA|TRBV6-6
CASSYGNEETQYF
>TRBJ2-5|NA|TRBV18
CASSPTGVQTQYF
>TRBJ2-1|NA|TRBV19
CASSVLWDRGRNEQFF
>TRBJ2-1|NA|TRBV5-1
CASSPDRVRGNEQFF
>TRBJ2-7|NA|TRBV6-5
CASSYHRDTYEQYF
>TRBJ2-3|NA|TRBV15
CATSRDGTPWDTQYF
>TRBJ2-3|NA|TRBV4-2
CASSQVGSSTDTQYF
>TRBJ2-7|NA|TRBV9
CASSVDSSYEQYF